The rows below give T cell receptor beta chains drawn from one sample of a study of T cell repertoires in cytomegalovirus infection. TCRdb re-called the reads with MiXCR, one entry per CDR3 protein. The sample yields tens of thousands of distinct CDR3 sequences, about 4.2% seen once. Sample: PBMCs. These receptors came from a human donor in good health (CMV status not recorded). Some clones in this sample may be carry-over from other donors' samples. CDR3s include the opening cysteine and the closing phenylalanine or tryptophan. Each record gives: D gene, J gene, V gene, clone size, CDR3 protein, CDR3 DNA. The D gene is left open where the match is weak. Each size is once, few, many, or a class for an expanded clone.

d_gene: -; j_gene: TRBJ2-2; v_gene: TRBV12-3/TRBV12-4; abundance: many; CDR3aa: CASSFRLEPGELFF; CDR3nt: TGTGCCAGCAGTTTCCGGTTAGAGCCCGGGGAGCTGTTTTTT
d_gene: -; j_gene: TRBJ2-2; v_gene: TRBV4-1; abundance: many; CDR3aa: CASSQSGVNTGELFF; CDR3nt: TGTGCCAGCAGCCAAAGTGGGGTGAACACCGGGGAGCTGTTTTTT
d_gene: TRBD1; j_gene: TRBJ2-7; v_gene: TRBV6-1; abundance: many; CDR3aa: CASSEDVTGGVYEQYF; CDR3nt: TGTGCCAGCAGTGAAGACGTGACAGGGGGCGTTTACGAGCAGTACTTC
d_gene: TRBD2; j_gene: TRBJ2-1; v_gene: TRBV7-2; abundance: many; CDR3aa: CASSLKAGGLVEQFF; CDR3nt: TGTGCCAGCAGCTTGAAAGCGGGAGGGCTGGTTGAGCAGTTCTTC
d_gene: TRBD1; j_gene: TRBJ1-2; v_gene: TRBV28; abundance: many; CDR3aa: CASRKDRGANYGYTF; CDR3nt: TGTGCCAGCAGAAAAGACAGGGGAGCTAACTATGGCTACACCTTC
d_gene: TRBD2; j_gene: TRBJ2-2; v_gene: TRBV2; abundance: many; CDR3aa: CASSKTSGNTGELFF; CDR3nt: TGTGCCAGCAGTAAGACTAGCGGGAACACCGGGGAGCTGTTTTTT
d_gene: -; j_gene: TRBJ1-5; v_gene: TRBV7-2; abundance: many; CDR3aa: CASSLGDIGYQPQHF; CDR3nt: TGTGCCAGCAGCTTGGGGGACATCGGGTATCAGCCCCAGCATTTT
d_gene: -; j_gene: TRBJ1-5; v_gene: TRBV24-1; abundance: many; CDR3aa: CATWMQPQHF; CDR3nt: TGTGCCACCTGGATGCAGCCCCAGCATTTT
d_gene: TRBD1; j_gene: TRBJ2-3; v_gene: TRBV7-6; abundance: many; CDR3aa: CASSLWAAGGNADTQYF; CDR3nt: TGTGCCAGCAGCTTATGGGCGGCAGGGGGTAATGCAGATACGCAGTATTTT
d_gene: -; j_gene: TRBJ1-3; v_gene: TRBV6-6; abundance: few; CDR3aa: CASSYNSGDTIYF; CDR3nt: TGTGCCAGCAGTTATAATTCTGGGGACACCATATATTTT
d_gene: -; j_gene: TRBJ2-3; v_gene: TRBV7-2; abundance: many; CDR3aa: CASSRQVSADTQYF; CDR3nt: TGTGCCAGCAGTCGACAGGTTTCCGCGGATACGCAGTATTTT
d_gene: TRBD2; j_gene: TRBJ2-3; v_gene: TRBV20-1; abundance: many; CDR3aa: CSATSGRAWDTQYF; CDR3nt: TGCAGTGCTACTAGCGGGAGGGCCTGGGATACGCAGTATTTT
d_gene: -; j_gene: TRBJ1-4; v_gene: TRBV7-9; abundance: many; CDR3aa: CASSLVLSKDLQGEKLFF; CDR3nt: TGTGCCAGCAGCTTAGTCCTGTCCAAGGACCTTCAAGGTGAAAAACTGTTTTTT
d_gene: TRBD1; j_gene: TRBJ1-1; v_gene: TRBV7-8; abundance: many; CDR3aa: CASSSLTGGGTEAFF; CDR3nt: TGTGCCAGCAGCTCCCTGACAGGGGGGGGGACTGAAGCTTTCTTT